This entry lists 20 T cell receptor beta chains sequenced from one sample in a study of response to subunit inactivated influenza vaccine. TCRdb re-called the RT-PCR reads through MiXCR, storing one row per CDR3 protein. The table shows around 250,000 distinct CDR3 sequences, with more than 10% occurring only once. Source: non-naive T cells sorted from PBMCs, taken less than 15 days before vaccination. These receptor sequences come from a man in his fifties or sixties who received an inactivated influenza vaccine.

Ten or more counts support this clonotype. The rearrangement links TRBV12-3 or TRBV12-4 to TRBJ1-2; 10 bases are a match to TRBD1. CDR3 size: 14 residues. The junction had 7 bases not matched to a gene; V was cut back by 4 bases and J by 8 bases. The CDR3 DNA sequence: TGTGCCAGCAGTTCTGGGACAGGGGCCGGAGGCTACACCTTC. Its protein is CASSSGTGAGGYTF.

In this sample, this clonotype is medium-sized. The rearrangement uses TRBV29-1 and TRBJ2-7; TRBD1 is a possible D gene (5 bases). V was shortened by 2 bases and J by 6 bases, with 20 bases between the two germline ends. CDR3 length: 15 residues. CDR1 and CDR2 (germline): SQVTM, ANQGSEA. The CDR3 is CSVEHPGAGQSEQYF. The CDR3 DNA is TGCAGCGTTGAACACCCTGGGGCAGGGCAATCCGAGCAGTACTTC.

The chain has TRBV20-1 and TRBJ2-5; D is perhaps TRBD1 or TRBD2 (5 bases each). V was pared by 0 bases and J by 5 bases, with 22 bases between. Germline V gives CDR1 DFQATT, CDR2 SNEGSKA (reference sequence). The CDR3 totals 17 residues. The CDR3: CSARDRLGVFGAETQYF. DNA of the CDR3: TGCAGTGCTAGAGATCGTCTAGGGGTATTCGGGGCGGAGACCCAGTACTTC.

The sample holds many counts of this clonotype. The chain links TRBV12-3 or TRBV12-4 to TRBJ2-2; no definite D call. The CDR3 is 13 amino acids. V shed 11 bases and J shed 6 bases, with 16 bases lying between them. Written as DNA, the CDR3 is TGTGCCTCAGAGGCGGCTGGGGCCGGGGAGCTGTTTTTT. It translates to CASEAAGAGELFF.

V gene TRBV6-2 or TRBV6-3 combines with J gene TRBJ2-6; a possible D gene is TRBD1 (5 bases). The ends were cut back, 4 bases at V and 3 bases at J, with 10 bases in the middle. Germline loops: CDR1 MNHEY, CDR2 SVGEGT. The CDR3 sequence is 15 residues long. The CDR3 sequence: CASSSTGFGANVLTF. The CDR3 nucleotides are TGTGCCAGCAGTTCTACAGGCTTTGGGGCCAACGTCCTGACTTTC.

The V call is TRBV5-5, the J call TRBJ2-1; the D gene is possibly TRBD1 (5 bases). The germline V gene encodes CDR1 SGHKS and CDR2 YYEKEE (reference sequence). The CDR3 runs to 14 residues. Trimming shortened V by 7 bases and J by 6 bases, and 17 bases separated the two germline ends. The CDR3 loop reads CASGPMGQSNEQFF. CDR3 DNA: TGTGCCAGCGGCCCCATGGGGCAGAGCAATGAGCAGTTCTTC.

This clonotype came up many times. This rearrangement joins TRBV6-2 or TRBV6-3 to TRBJ2-1; tentatively, D is TRBD2 (7 bases). This CDR3 is 13 amino acids long. Germline V gene sequence: CDR1 MNHEY, CDR2 SVGEGT. The V gene lost 9 bases and the J gene lost 5 bases, with 14 bases spanning the gap. The CDR3 loop reads CASLRGGDNEQFF. CDR3 sequence (DNA): TGTGCCAGTCTTCGCGGGGGCGACAATGAGCAGTTCTTC.

The chain recombines TRBV20-1 with TRBJ2-7; D perhaps matches TRBD2 (5 bases). Germline V gene data show CDR1 as DFQATT and CDR2 as SNEGSKA (reference sequence). Trimming shortened V by 3 bases and J by 1 base, and 16 bases separated the two germline ends. The CDR3 runs to 15 residues. This chain's CDR3 is CSASTGERLSYEQYF. CDR3 coding DNA: TGCAGTGCTAGTACCGGGGAACGGCTTTCCTACGAGCAGTACTTC.

This clonotype was observed a handful of times. The rearrangement joins TRBV7-2 to TRBJ2-1; TRBD2 aligns across 7 bases. With 11 bases clipped from V and 10 bases from J, the junction kept 14 bases outside the gene matches. This CDR3 is built from 13 residues. In germline, CDR1 is SGHTA, CDR2 FQGNSA. In nucleotides, the CDR3 is TGTGCCGGGGGGATCGGGGGGTTCAGGGAGCAGTTCTTC. As protein: CAGGIGGFREQFF.

J is TRBJ2-7 and V is TRBV5-1, with D maybe TRBD2 (7 bases). Germline V CDR1 and CDR2: SGHRS, YFSETQ. V shed 4 bases and J shed 1 base, with 15 bases lying between them. This CDR3 has 15 amino acids. As DNA, the CDR3 is TGCGCCAGCAGCCCGCGCGGGGGCAGATCCTACGAGCAGTACTTC. Translating gives CASSPRGGRSYEQYF.

This clonotype was counted only a few times. This sequence joins TRBV20-1 and TRBJ2-1, with 8 bases that match TRBD1. CDR3 length: 13 residues. With 3 bases clipped from V and 6 bases from J, the junction kept 4 bases outside the gene matches. CDR1 is DFQATT, CDR2 SNEGSKA, per germline (reference sequence). In DNA, the CDR3 is TGCAGTGCTAGCAGGACAGGGAGCAATGAGCAGTTCTTC. This codes for CSASRTGSNEQFF.

This clonotype was recorded a few times. The J gene is TRBJ2-5, the V gene TRBV24-1, with TRBD1 identical over 7 bases. The V gene end was trimmed by 8 bases and the J gene end by 1 base; junction bases not matched to a gene: 9. Germline CDR1 reads KGHDR; CDR2 reads SFDVKD. The CDR3 covers 15 residues. This CDR3 reads CATIPPSGGQETQYF. CDR3 sequence (DNA): TGTGCCACCATCCCGCCGTCAGGGGGCCAAGAGACCCAGTACTTC.

This clonotype was detected ten times or more. The chain links TRBV20-1 to TRBJ2-3, with D perhaps matching TRBD1 (6 bases). This CDR3 comprises 13 residues. CDR1 and CDR2 from the germline V gene are DFQATT and SNEGSKA (reference sequence). V was clipped by 0 bases and J by 7 bases, with 11 bases between them. The CDR3 DNA is TGCAGTGCTAGAGATCAGGGACACCATACGCAGTATTTT. Its translation is CSARDQGHHTQYF.

This clonotype was seen repeatedly, ten times or more. This chain connects TRBV12-3 or TRBV12-4 to TRBJ2-7; D perhaps matches TRBD2 (6 bases). Between the trimmed V and J ends, which lost 3 bases and 7 bases, there was a span of 7 bases. CDR3 size: 11 residues. CDR3 residues: CASSLAGEQYF. DNA for the CDR3: TGTGCCAGCAGTTTGGCGGGGGAGCAGTACTTC.

In this sample, this clonotype turned up many times. The gene calls are TRBV24-1 and TRBJ2-1, with 7 bases lining up with TRBD1. The CDR3 length is 13 residues. V dropped 3 bases and J dropped 8; count of bases not matched to a gene: 3. Germline V gene lookup returns CDR1 KGHDR and CDR2 SFDVKD. The CDR3 region is CATSDDRVHEQFF. The CDR3 DNA reads as TGTGCCACCAGTGATGACAGGGTCCATGAGCAGTTCTTC.

In the case of this clonotype: One junction end disagrees with the germline gene, perhaps due to a read error. The chain is built from TRBV5-6 and TRBJ1-5; possibly TRBD1 for D (6 bases). CDR1 and CDR2 from the germline V gene are SGHDT and YYEEEE. The CDR3 is made up of 15 amino acids. CDR3: CTSSKDTGANQPQHF. CDR3 nucleotide sequence: TGTACCAGCAGTAAGGACACGGGGGCAAATCAGCCCCAGCATTTT.

This clonotype was observed at least ten times. The chain combines TRBV4-3 with TRBJ2-1; TRBD2 is a possible D gene (5 bases). The germline gives CDR1 LGHNA, CDR2 YSLEER. The V and J ends lost 5 bases and 7 bases respectively, with 12 bases between them. The CDR3 totals 13 residues. For the CDR3, the DNA is TGCGCCAGCAGCATCGGACGGGATAATGAGCAGTTCTTC. This encodes CASSIGRDNEQFF.

The table lists this clonotype with a few counts. This rearrangement joins TRBV29-1 to TRBJ2-4; D is unclear. V dropped 2 bases and J dropped 6 bases, with 14 bases sitting between them. The CDR3 sequence is 14 residues long. Germline V gene sequence: CDR1 SQVTM, CDR2 ANQGSEA. In DNA form, the CDR3 reads TGCAGCGTTGAAAGTCTTACAGCAAGAAACATTCAGTACTTC. Translated, it gives CSVESLTARNIQYF.

The CDR3 nucleotides are TGTGCCAGCAGTTTGGGCGACCTGATTCAAGAGACCCAGTACTTC. Its translation is CASSLGDLIQETQYF. The J gene is TRBJ2-5, the V gene TRBV12-3 or TRBV12-4; D unresolved. The CDR3 sequence is 15 residues long. The V end lost 3 bases, the J end lost 2 bases, and 13 bases lay between the germline ends.

This clonotype was seen a few times. The CDR3 coding sequence is TGTGCCAGCAGGCTTACTAGCGGGGACTCCTACGAGCAGTACTTC. Protein sequence: CASRLTSGDSYEQYF. The chain couples TRBV14 to TRBJ2-7; 10 bases match TRBD2. V shed 6 bases, J shed 0 bases, and the junction held 5 bases outside the gene matches. Germline CDR1 is SGHDN and CDR2 is FVKESK. This CDR3 comprises 15 residues.